Below are 32 T cell receptor beta chains sequenced from a single sample in a study of blood T cell repertoires in COVID-19. Some clones are missing from TCRdb's copy, which holds only in-frame ones; the method was immunoSEQ multiplex PCR. The sample consists of 200,000 to 250,000 clones, approximately 88% of them appearing once. Sequenced sample: PBMCs or T cells enriched from blood (not recorded which). These receptors came from a young woman who had been exposed to COVID-19.

Written as DNA, the CDR3 is TGTGCCAGCAGGTTCGGACAGGGCGGTCAGCCCCAGCATTTT. Its translation: CASRFGQGGQPQHF. This rearrangement joins TRBV2 to TRBJ1-5, with 8 bases matching TRBD1. Germline V gene data show CDR1 as SNHLY and CDR2 as FYNNEI. The CDR3 is 14 amino acids. The V segment lost 6 bases and the J segment 6 bases; nucleotides outside the gene matches: 7. Variable domain in full (rest from reference TRBV2 and TRBJ1-5): EPEVTQTPSHQVTQMGQEVILRCVPISNHLYFYWYRQILGQKVEFLVSFYNNEISEKSEIFDDQFSVERPDGSNFTLKIRSTKLEDSAMYFCASRFGQGGQPQHFGDGTRLSIL.

The V call is TRBV3-1 (or the pseudogene TRBV3-2), the J call TRBJ1-2; D possibly corresponds to TRBD1 (5 bases). Trimming pared 4 bases from V and 7 bases from J, leaving 13 bases between. Germline V CDR1 and CDR2: LGHDT, YNNKEL (reference sequence). CDR3 length equals 13 residues. As DNA, the CDR3 is TGTGCCAGCAGCCCAGGGACTGAATCTGGCTACACCTTC. Encoded protein: CASSPGTESGYTF.

This clone was seen a single time. The genes are TRBV10-1 and TRBJ2-7; D is ambiguous. Trimming pared 0 bases from V and 5 bases from J, leaving 8 bases between. This CDR3 is 13 amino acids long. From germline, CDR1 is WNHNN and CDR2 SYGVQD (reference sequence). The CDR3 here is CASSESIADEQYF. The CDR3 nucleotides read TGCGCCAGCAGTGAGTCGATTGCGGACGAGCAGTACTTC.

The chain combines TRBV5-1 with TRBJ2-5, with TRBD2 identical over 7 bases. The CDR3 length is 13 residues. J was trimmed by 8 bases and V by 5 bases; bases with no gene match: 9. The germline V gene has CDR1 SGHRS and CDR2 YFSETQ. The CDR3: CASSHPSGGTQYF. In nucleotides, the CDR3 is TGCGCCAGCAGTCACCCCTCGGGGGGAACCCAGTACTTC. Variable domain in full (rest from reference TRBV5-1 and TRBJ2-5): KAGVTQTPRYLIKTRGQQVTLSCSPISGHRSVSWYQQTPGQGLQFLFEYFSETQRNKGNFPGRFSGRQFSNSRSEMNVSTLELGDSALYLCASSHPSGGTQYFGPGTRLLVL.

This sequence joins TRBV7-2 and TRBJ1-3; TRBD1 matches 8 bases. This CDR3 is 13 amino acids long. With V trimmed by 4 bases and J by 8 bases, 4 bases remained unmatched. Per germline, CDR1 SGHTA and CDR2 FQGNSA. CDR3 nucleotide sequence: TGTGCCAGCAGCTGGACAGGGATCGACACCATATATTTT. Translated, it gives CASSWTGIDTIYF.

The chain uses TRBV15 and TRBJ2-1; 7 bases are a match to TRBD2. CDR1 LNHNV and CDR2 YYDKDF come from the germline V gene (reference sequence). The CDR3 extends over 14 amino acids. V was pared by 6 bases and J by 5 bases, with 7 bases of the junction left unmatched. CDR3 protein: CATRRGLTDNEQFF. CDR3 DNA sequence: TGTGCCACCAGGAGGGGACTAACTGACAATGAGCAGTTCTTC.

The chain carries TRBV27 and TRBJ1-5, with D perhaps matching TRBD1 (5 bases). V lost 4 bases and J lost 0, with 10 bases in between. The CDR3 is 15 amino acids. Per the germline V gene, CDR1 is MNHEY and CDR2 is SMNVEV (reference sequence). Here the CDR3 DNA reads TGTGCCAGCAGTTCCCGGGGGATTAGCAATCAGCCCCAGCATTTT. It codes for CASSSRGISNQPQHF.

This clone was seen a few times. The chain joins TRBV5-8 to TRBJ1-2; 7 positions match TRBD1. V shed 4 bases and J 2 bases; nucleotides not matched to a gene: 5. The length of the CDR3 is 14 residues. Germline V gene lookup returns CDR1 SGHTS and CDR2 YDEGEE. CDR3 loop: CASSQGDLNYGYTF. DNA for the CDR3: TGTGCCAGCAGCCAGGGGGACCTAAACTATGGCTACACCTTC.

This clone was observed once. The chain couples TRBV9 to TRBJ1-1; 8 bases line up with TRBD1. V lost 0 bases to trimming and J lost 2 bases; unmatched junction nucleotides: 3. This CDR3 is built from 15 residues. The V gene's germline CDR1 is SGDLS and CDR2 YYNGEE. Here the CDR3 reads CASSVVQGANTEAFF. CDR3 bases: TGTGCCAGCAGCGTAGTTCAGGGGGCCAACACTGAAGCTTTCTTT.

The rearrangement joins TRBV19 to TRBJ2-7; maybe TRBD1 (6 bases). In germline, CDR1 is LNHDA, CDR2 SQIVND (reference sequence). V lost 1 base, J lost 3 bases, and 13 bases lay in between. The CDR3 has 15 residues. The CDR3 reads CASSIVGTTIYEQYF. The CDR3 coding sequence is TGTGCCAGTAGTATAGTAGGGACAACTATCTACGAGCAGTACTTC.

V usage is TRBV4-1 and J usage is TRBJ1-1; 8 bases match TRBD1. Germline CDR1 is MGHRA and CDR2 is YSYEKL. The V segment lost 0 bases and the J segment 4 bases; nucleotides outside the gene matches: 10. The CDR3 totals 17 residues. Written as DNA, the CDR3 is TGCGCCAGCAGCCAAGATCTGGGACAGGTCGGATTCACTGAAGCTTTCTTT. It encodes CASSQDLGQVGFTEAFF.

Regarding this clone: This sample includes further DNA sequences coding for the same CDR3. This chain connects TRBV5-1 to TRBJ1-2; 8 nucleotides line up with TRBD1. From germline, CDR1 is SGHRS and CDR2 YFSETQ. Unmatched junction bases numbered 5, after V lost 4 bases and J lost 6 bases. The CDR3 runs 13 residues. CDR3 region: CASSLGQGDGYTF. The CDR3 nucleotides are TGCGCCAGCAGCCTAGGACAGGGCGATGGCTACACCTTC.

The gene calls are TRBV9 and TRBJ1-6, with D unclear. Looked up from germline, CDR1 is SGDLS and CDR2 is YYNGEE. This CDR3 spans 13 amino acids. The ends were cut back, 3 bases at V and 11 bases at J, with 12 bases in the middle. In nucleotides, the CDR3 is TGTGCCAGCAGCGCCACAACAGTGACACCCCTCCACTTT. This encodes CASSATTVTPLHF.

This chain connects TRBV7-9 to TRBJ2-1; 11 bases map to TRBD2. CDR1 SEHNR and CDR2 FQNEAQ come from the germline V gene (reference sequence). After removal of 5 bases from V and 1 base from J, the junction contained 7 bases not matched to a gene. This CDR3 region has 17 residues. This chain's CDR3 is CASSPGLAVLSYNEQFF. The CDR3 DNA sequence: TGTGCCAGCAGCCCGGGACTAGCGGTCCTATCCTACAATGAGCAGTTCTTC.

The chain couples TRBV25-1 to TRBJ2-4; D might be TRBD1 (6 bases). Trimming left V 3 bases short and J 0 bases short, with 12 bases between. Germline-derived CDR1 and CDR2 are MGHDK and SYGVNS. CDR3 length equals 16 residues. The CDR3 region is CASSDQGILAKNIQYF. The CDR3 DNA reads TGTGCCAGCAGTGACCAGGGGATCTTAGCCAAAAACATTCAGTACTTC.

The chain recombines TRBV18 with TRBJ1-2; D gene uncertain. CDR1 is KGHSH, CDR2 LQKENI, per germline. V was shortened by 3 bases and J by 2 bases, with 10 bases between the two germline ends. This CDR3 has 14 amino acids. CDR3 residues: CASSPATRNYGYTF. The CDR3 region has the DNA TGTGCCAGCTCACCGGCAACGAGGAACTATGGCTACACCTTC.

The V gene is TRBV24-1, the J gene TRBJ2-1; 8 bases align to TRBD1. This CDR3 has 16 amino acids. V dropped 4 bases and J dropped 8; count of bases not matched to a gene: 12. Germline assignment: CDR1 KGHDR and CDR2 SFDVKD. The CDR3 region is CATSESGQGPRYEQFF. The CDR3 nucleotides read TGTGCCACCAGTGAGAGCGGACAGGGCCCGCGGTATGAGCAGTTCTTC.

V usage is TRBV28 and J usage is TRBJ1-1; D uncertain. CDR1 is MDHEN and CDR2 is SYDVKM in the germline V gene. This CDR3 is built from 14 residues. V was trimmed by 5 bases and J by 2 bases, leaving 12 bases between them. The CDR3 protein is CASSTPGYNTEAFF. CDR3 sequence (DNA): TGTGCCAGCAGTACCCCCGGTTATAACACTGAAGCTTTCTTT.

The V call is TRBV4-1, the J call TRBJ1-6; the match to TRBD1 covers 8 bases. Germline trimming cut 1 base from V and 14 bases from J; bases unmatched to any gene: 7. Germline CDR1 MGHRA, CDR2 YSYEKL. The CDR3 runs 14 residues. CDR3 sequence: CASSQGQGIRTLHF. CDR3 coding DNA: TGCGCCAGCAGCCAAGGACAGGGGATTCGGACCCTCCACTTT.

V is TRBV18 and J is TRBJ1-2; tentative D call: TRBD1 (6 bases). Per the germline V gene, CDR1 is KGHSH and CDR2 is LQKENI. This CDR3 comprises 15 residues. V lost 6 bases, J lost 4 bases, and 18 bases lay in between. CDR3 residues: CASSPWEGGSYGYTF. CDR3 DNA sequence: TGTGCCAGCTCCCCCTGGGAGGGGGGAAGCTATGGCTACACCTTC.

The chain combines TRBV4-1 with TRBJ2-7, with D maybe TRBD1 (7 bases). Trimming cost V 0 bases and J 4 bases, with 13 bases left between them. CDR3 length equals 15 residues. Germline V gene lookup returns CDR1 MGHRA and CDR2 YSYEKL. CDR3 residues: CASSQEATGTYEQYF. Written as DNA, the CDR3 is TGCGCCAGCAGCCAAGAGGCGACAGGGACTTACGAGCAGTACTTC.

The rearrangement links TRBV28 to TRBJ2-7; D perhaps matches TRBD2 (7 bases). V was cut by 7 bases and J by 4 bases, with 32 bases left in between. Germline CDR1 is MDHEN and CDR2 is SYDVKM. The CDR3 consists of 19 residues. The chain's CDR3 is CASIQTLGLIPGRGYEQYF. As DNA, the CDR3 is TGTGCCAGCATTCAAACCCTGGGTCTCATTCCAGGGAGGGGGTACGAGCAGTACTTC.

The genes are TRBV4-1 and TRBJ1-6, with 12 bases matching TRBD1. The CDR3 spans 18 residues. V shed 0 bases and J 4 bases; nucleotides not matched to a gene: 4. Germline CDR1 and CDR2: MGHRA and YSYEKL. The CDR3: CASSQEGTGGRYNSPLHF. The CDR3, as DNA: TGCGCCAGCAGCCAAGAGGGGACAGGGGGCCGATATAATTCACCCCTCCACTTT.

This clone was detected a few times. The chain couples TRBV11-1 to TRBJ1-5; D is possibly TRBD1 (5 bases). Germline V CDR1 and CDR2: SGHAT, FQDESV (reference sequence). V was clipped by 5 bases and J by 1 base, with 12 bases between them. The CDR3 contains 15 residues. The chain's CDR3 is CASSRGTGSNQPQHF. The CDR3, as DNA: TGTGCCAGCAGCCGCGGGACGGGGAGCAATCAGCCCCAGCATTTT. Full variable domain (remainder filled in from reference TRBV11-1 and TRBJ1-5): EAEVAQSPRYKITEKSQAVAFWCDPISGHATLYWYRQILGQGPELLVQFQDESVVDDSQLPKDRFSAERLKGVDSTLKIQPAELGDSAMYLCASSRGTGSNQPQHFGDGTRLSIL.

This clone was detected only once. J is TRBJ2-3 and V is TRBV3-1 (or the pseudogene TRBV3-2); D is unclear. CDR1 LGHDT and CDR2 YNNKEL come from the germline V gene (reference sequence). The CDR3 is 14 amino acids. The V end was cut by 4 bases, the J end by 0 bases, with 8 bases between. CDR3 loop: CASSPFISTDTQYF. The CDR3 nucleotides are TGTGCCAGCAGCCCCTTTATTAGCACAGATACGCAGTATTTT.

V and J are TRBV14 and TRBJ2-7, with D uncertain. Trimming cost V 6 bases and J 0 bases, with 9 bases left between them. Germline assignment: CDR1 SGHDN and CDR2 FVKESK. This CDR3 spans 13 amino acids. The CDR3 DNA is TGTGCCAGCAGGCAATCGAGCTCCTACGAGCAGTACTTC. It yields the protein CASRQSSSYEQYF.

The chain has TRBV7-9 and TRBJ2-5; D might be TRBD1 (6 bases). V lost 3 bases to trimming and J lost 2 bases, with 10 bases between them. Germline V gives CDR1 SEHNR, CDR2 FQNEAQ (reference sequence). This CDR3 spans 14 amino acids. CDR3 DNA: TGTGCCAGCAGCTTCCGCCAGGGGCAAGAGACCCAGTACTTC. As protein: CASSFRQGQETQYF.

This rearrangement joins TRBV4-1 to TRBJ1-1; 10 bases line up with TRBD1. CDR3 length equals 15 residues. The germline V gene has CDR1 MGHRA and CDR2 YSYEKL. The V and J ends lost 1 base and 9 bases, in that order; junction bases with no gene match: 8. The CDR3 is CASSQAGQGKGKAFF. The CDR3 nucleotides are TGCGCCAGCAGCCAAGCGGGACAGGGGAAGGGGAAAGCTTTCTTT.

The chain combines TRBV20-1 with TRBJ1-3, with 8 positions matching TRBD1. The V segment lost 3 bases and the J segment 2 bases; nucleotides outside the gene matches: 3. The length of the CDR3 is 14 residues. Germline CDR1 is DFQATT and CDR2 is SNEGSKA (reference sequence). The CDR3 region is CSASTGGAGNTIYF. The CDR3 DNA follows: TGCAGTGCTAGTACAGGGGGAGCTGGAAACACCATATATTTT.

The chain combines TRBV6-5 with TRBJ2-5; TRBD1 might be the D (6 bases). Trimming shortened V by 5 bases and J by 5 bases, and 15 bases separated the two germline ends. CDR3 size: 14 residues. Germline lookup yields CDR1 MNHEY and CDR2 SVGAGI. For the CDR3, the DNA is TGTGCCAGCAGTCGGTATACAGGGTTGGAGACCCAGTACTTC. Its translation: CASSRYTGLETQYF.

The chain recombines TRBV2 with TRBJ1-1, with 8 positions matching TRBD1. With V trimmed by 8 bases and J by 14 bases, 10 bases remained unmatched. The CDR3 consists of 11 residues. Germline-derived CDR1 and CDR2 are SNHLY and FYNNEI. The CDR3: CASGYQGAGFF. In DNA, the CDR3 is TGTGCCAGCGGATACCAGGGGGCGGGATTCTTT.

As regards this clone: Relative to the germline gene, one junction end is altered; a read error may explain this. This sequence joins TRBV3-1 (or the pseudogene TRBV3-2) and TRBJ1-1; D might be TRBD1 (6 bases). This CDR3 has 14 residues. The germline V gene encodes CDR1 LGHDT and CDR2 YNNKEL (reference sequence). CDR3 in amino acids: CASSQRGLVSEAFF. Written as DNA, the CDR3 is TGTGCCAGCAGCCAAAGGGGGTTAGTGTCTGAGGCTTTCTTT.